These 22 T cell receptor beta chains were sequenced from one sample in a study of blood T cell repertoires in COVID-19. Only in-frame clones appear in the TCRdb table, and some are missing; sequencing was by immunoSEQ multiplex PCR. The table lists under 20,000 clones, around three quarters of them singletons. Sequenced material: peripheral blood. The receptors were gathered from a man in his 70s with COVID-19, enrolled during active disease.

The chain employs TRBV9 and TRBJ2-5; 8 positions agree with TRBD1. The length of the CDR3 is 14 residues. The V gene end was trimmed by 5 bases and the J gene end by 0 bases; junction bases not matched to a gene: 3. Germline V lookup: CDR1 SGDLS, CDR2 YYNGEE. CDR3 protein: CASSRTGYQETQYF. The CDR3 DNA follows: TGTGCCAGCAGTCGGACAGGGTACCAAGAGACCCAGTACTTC.

This clone showed up just a few times. The V call is TRBV11-2, the J call TRBJ1-3; the D gene is possibly TRBD1 (5 bases). The CDR3 loop spans 15 amino acids. Trimming removed 5 bases at V and 4 bases at J, with 15 bases between. Germline lookup yields CDR1 SGHAT and CDR2 FQNNGV. Here the CDR3 reads CASSMIRGVGNTIYF. The CDR3 DNA reads TGTGCCAGCAGCATGATTCGGGGGGTCGGAAACACCATATATTTT. Filled out from reference TRBV11-2 and TRBJ1-3, the complete variable domain reads EAGVAQSPRYKIIEKRQSVAFWCNPISGHATLYWYQQILGQGPKLLIQFQNNGVVDDSQLPKDRFSAERLKGVDSTLKIQPAKLEDSAVYLCASSMIRGVGNTIYFGEGSWLTVV.

The V gene is TRBV4-1, the J gene TRBJ1-1; a weak D match, TRBD1 (6 bases). CDR1 and CDR2 (germline): MGHRA, YSYEKL. The CDR3 covers 18 residues. The germline V and J ends were trimmed by 0 bases and 4 bases, with 21 bases remaining between them. The CDR3 DNA reads as TGCGCCAGCAGCCAAGATTTGGCAGGGGTTCGCCTAGGCACTGAAGCTTTCTTT. Protein product: CASSQDLAGVRLGTEAFF.

V is TRBV7-8 and J is TRBJ1-4; D might be TRBD1 (5 bases). V was pared by 0 bases and J by 8 bases, with 16 bases between. The CDR3 runs 16 residues. CDR1 and CDR2 from the germline V gene are SGHVS and FQNEAQ. The CDR3 loop reads CASSLARGQGGEKLFF. DNA of the CDR3: TGTGCCAGCAGCTTAGCGCGCGGGCAGGGAGGAGAAAAACTGTTTTTT.

This sequence joins TRBV19 and TRBJ1-5, with 10 bases matching TRBD1. The CDR3 is 14 residues long. Germline loops: CDR1 LNHDA, CDR2 SQIVND (reference sequence). Germline trimming cut 10 bases from V and 9 bases from J; bases unmatched to any gene: 12. CDR3: CATTVGTGVGPQHF. CDR3 nucleotides: TGTGCCACCACAGTTGGGACAGGGGTCGGGCCCCAGCATTTT.

This clone has only one observation. This CDR3 is CASSLPLSTDTQYF. For the CDR3, the DNA is TGTGCCAGCAGTTTACCCCTTAGCACAGATACGCAGTATTTT. The chain is built from TRBV28 and TRBJ2-3; D gene uncertain. The V gene's germline CDR1 is MDHEN and CDR2 SYDVKM. Trimming shortened V by 2 bases and J by 0 bases, and 6 bases separated the two germline ends. The CDR3 runs 14 residues. Full variable domain (rest looked up from reference TRBV28 and TRBJ2-3): DVKVTQSSRYLVKRTGEKVFLECVQDMDHENMFWYRQDPGLGLRLIYFSYDVKMKEKGDIPEGYSVSREKKERFSLILESASTNQTSMYLCASSLPLSTDTQYFGPGTRLTVL.

The chain carries TRBV11-2 and TRBJ1-5, with D possibly being TRBD1 (6 bases). V lost 1 base and J lost 9, with 13 bases in between. This CDR3 has 14 amino acids. The germline CDR1 and CDR2 sequences are SGHAT and FQNNGV. The CDR3 region has the DNA TGTGCCAGCAGCTTAGCGGGGGGCGAACGGCCCCAGCATTTT. It codes for CASSLAGGERPQHF.

The chain links TRBV6-5 to TRBJ1-1; no reliable D call. Germline V gene sequence: CDR1 MNHEY, CDR2 SVGAGI. The V end lost 9 bases, the J end lost 5 bases, and 13 bases lay between the germline ends. This CDR3 comprises 12 residues. The CDR3 DNA is TGTGCCAGTAAATCCGGGTCAACTGAAGCTTTCTTT. As protein: CASKSGSTEAFF.

This chain joins TRBV5-1 and TRBJ2-1, with 11 bases identical to TRBD2. CDR1 and CDR2 (germline): SGHRS, YFSETQ. V lost 9 bases to trimming and J lost 9 bases; unmatched junction nucleotides: 20. The CDR3 totals 17 residues. The CDR3 loop is CATKVSGRAQGTGEQFF. The CDR3 coding sequence is TGCGCCACCAAGGTTAGCGGGAGGGCCCAGGGAACCGGTGAGCAGTTCTTC.

This sequence joins TRBV18 and TRBJ1-1, with 8 bases that match TRBD1. The CDR3 has 15 amino acids. From germline, CDR1 is KGHSH and CDR2 LQKENI. The V segment lost 2 bases and the J segment 6 bases; nucleotides outside the gene matches: 8. The CDR3 sequence is CASSPATGVVAEAFF. The CDR3 DNA is TGTGCCAGCTCACCAGCGACAGGGGTGGTAGCTGAAGCTTTCTTT.

The chain employs TRBV15 and TRBJ1-4, with 11 bases identical to TRBD1. J was trimmed by 1 base and V by 7 bases; bases with no gene match: 2. Germline CDR1 LNHNV, CDR2 YYDKDF (reference sequence). There are 15 residues in the CDR3. The CDR3 spells CATMGTGGTNEKLFF. In nucleotides, the CDR3 is TGTGCCACCATGGGGACAGGGGGAACTAATGAAAAACTGTTTTTT.

V gene TRBV28 combines with J gene TRBJ2-1, with D possibly TRBD1 on 5 matching bases. Trimming removed 4 bases at V and 7 bases at J, with 11 bases between. The CDR3 sequence is 13 residues long. Germline CDR1 is MDHEN and CDR2 is SYDVKM. The CDR3 DNA reads as TGTGCCAGCAGTTCAGCAGGGCAGAATGAGCAGTTCTTC. It codes for CASSSAGQNEQFF.

The chain carries TRBV19 and TRBJ1-6, with D uncertain. The CDR3 totals 15 residues. V was clipped by 7 bases and J by 6 bases, with 16 bases between them. Germline lookup yields CDR1 LNHDA and CDR2 SQIVND (reference sequence). The DNA for the CDR3 is TGTGCCAGTATCGCTTCCCCCGGGAGTAATTCACCCCTCCACTTT. Its translation: CASIASPGSNSPLHF.

The chain links TRBV5-5 to TRBJ1-5; TRBD1 might be the D (5 bases). With 3 bases removed from V and 0 bases from J, the gap between germline ends came to 25 bases. The CDR3 is made up of 20 amino acids. From germline, CDR1 is SGHKS and CDR2 YYEKEE (reference sequence). This chain's CDR3 is CASSSLRDSPSHNSNQPQHF. The CDR3, as DNA: TGTGCCAGCAGCTCCCTTCGCGACAGCCCGAGCCATAATAGCAATCAGCCCCAGCATTTT.

The chain is built from TRBV27 and TRBJ1-1; D is undetermined. The CDR3 loop spans 16 amino acids. Trimming took 6 bases from V and 3 from J, leaving 20 bases between them. The germline CDR1 and CDR2 sequences are MNHEY and SMNVEV (reference sequence). The CDR3 loop is CASSPTGWEAHTEAFF. CDR3 DNA sequence: TGTGCCAGCAGCCCCACGGGGTGGGAAGCCCACACTGAAGCTTTCTTT.

V is TRBV5-1 and J is TRBJ1-1; tentatively, D is TRBD1 (5 bases). CDR1 is SGHRS, CDR2 YFSETQ, per germline. V gave up 0 bases and J gave up 5 bases, with 11 bases separating them. This CDR3 is 14 amino acids long. The CDR3 loop is CASSLDEGRTEAFF. CDR3 nucleotides: TGCGCCAGCAGCTTGGATGAGGGGAGGACTGAAGCTTTCTTT. Full variable domain (rest looked up from reference TRBV5-1 and TRBJ1-1): KAGVTQTPRYLIKTRGQQVTLSCSPISGHRSVSWYQQTPGQGLQFLFEYFSETQRNKGNFPGRFSGRQFSNSRSEMNVSTLELGDSALYLCASSLDEGRTEAFFGQGTRLTVV.

The rearrangement joins TRBV15 to TRBJ1-4; perhaps TRBD1 as D (5 bases). The CDR3 sequence is 14 residues long. The ends were cut back, 0 bases at V and 5 bases at J, with 7 bases in the middle. Germline-derived CDR1 and CDR2 are LNHNV and YYDKDF (reference sequence). The CDR3 DNA reads TGTGCCACCAGCAGAGATCGGGGGAATGAAAAACTGTTTTTT. Translating it yields CATSRDRGNEKLFF.

Only a few counts were recorded for this clone. V gene TRBV10-3 combines with J gene TRBJ1-2; D possibly corresponds to TRBD1 (6 bases). CDR1 and CDR2 from the germline V gene are ENHRY and SYGVKD. V was clipped by 3 bases and J by 6 bases, with 8 bases between them. The CDR3 covers 12 residues. CDR3 in amino acids: CAISDHRDGYTF. The DNA of the CDR3 is TGTGCCATCAGTGACCACAGGGATGGCTACACCTTC.

This chain uses TRBV7-2 with TRBJ2-7, with 8 bases matching TRBD2. The ends lost 3 bases at V and 3 bases at J; junction bases unmatched: 4. CDR1 and CDR2 from the germline V gene are SGHTA and FQGNSA. CDR3 length: 14 residues. CDR3 coding DNA: TGTGCCAGCAGCTTTTCGGGACTAGGCTACGAGCAGTACTTC. Translation gives CASSFSGLGYEQYF. Supplemented by reference TRBV7-2 and TRBJ2-7, the full variable domain reads GAGVSQSPSNKVTEKGKDVELRCDPISGHTALYWYRQSLGQGLEFLIYFQGNSAPDKSGLPSDRFSAERTGGSVSTLTIQRTQQEDSAVYLCASSFSGLGYEQYFGPGTRLTVT.

This rearrangement joins TRBV5-1 to TRBJ2-7, with 11 positions matching TRBD2. Germline CDR1 and CDR2: SGHRS and YFSETQ. This CDR3 spans 15 amino acids. J lost 1 base, V lost 4 bases, and 4 bases had no gene match. The CDR3 DNA reads TGCGCCAGCAGCCTTAGCGGGGGGGCGTCCTACGAGCAGTACTTC. This codes for CASSLSGGASYEQYF.

V and J are TRBV15 and TRBJ2-1, with D maybe TRBD1 (6 bases). Germline V gives CDR1 LNHNV, CDR2 YYDKDF (reference sequence). The CDR3 sequence is 17 residues long. V shed 3 bases and J shed 7 bases, with 22 bases lying between them. The CDR3 nucleotides read TGTGCCACCAGCAGGCCCGGCGGGCACCCAAGGGGGAATGAGCAGTTCTTC. Translation: CATSRPGGHPRGNEQFF.

The chain couples TRBV12-2 to TRBJ1-6. TRBV12-2 is given as a pseudogene. The CDR3 loop spans 17 amino acids. CDR3 loop: CASPFEPRTPSNSPLHF. The DNA for the CDR3 is TGTGCAAGTCCCTTTGAACCAAGGACTCCTAGTAATTCACCCCTCCACTTT.